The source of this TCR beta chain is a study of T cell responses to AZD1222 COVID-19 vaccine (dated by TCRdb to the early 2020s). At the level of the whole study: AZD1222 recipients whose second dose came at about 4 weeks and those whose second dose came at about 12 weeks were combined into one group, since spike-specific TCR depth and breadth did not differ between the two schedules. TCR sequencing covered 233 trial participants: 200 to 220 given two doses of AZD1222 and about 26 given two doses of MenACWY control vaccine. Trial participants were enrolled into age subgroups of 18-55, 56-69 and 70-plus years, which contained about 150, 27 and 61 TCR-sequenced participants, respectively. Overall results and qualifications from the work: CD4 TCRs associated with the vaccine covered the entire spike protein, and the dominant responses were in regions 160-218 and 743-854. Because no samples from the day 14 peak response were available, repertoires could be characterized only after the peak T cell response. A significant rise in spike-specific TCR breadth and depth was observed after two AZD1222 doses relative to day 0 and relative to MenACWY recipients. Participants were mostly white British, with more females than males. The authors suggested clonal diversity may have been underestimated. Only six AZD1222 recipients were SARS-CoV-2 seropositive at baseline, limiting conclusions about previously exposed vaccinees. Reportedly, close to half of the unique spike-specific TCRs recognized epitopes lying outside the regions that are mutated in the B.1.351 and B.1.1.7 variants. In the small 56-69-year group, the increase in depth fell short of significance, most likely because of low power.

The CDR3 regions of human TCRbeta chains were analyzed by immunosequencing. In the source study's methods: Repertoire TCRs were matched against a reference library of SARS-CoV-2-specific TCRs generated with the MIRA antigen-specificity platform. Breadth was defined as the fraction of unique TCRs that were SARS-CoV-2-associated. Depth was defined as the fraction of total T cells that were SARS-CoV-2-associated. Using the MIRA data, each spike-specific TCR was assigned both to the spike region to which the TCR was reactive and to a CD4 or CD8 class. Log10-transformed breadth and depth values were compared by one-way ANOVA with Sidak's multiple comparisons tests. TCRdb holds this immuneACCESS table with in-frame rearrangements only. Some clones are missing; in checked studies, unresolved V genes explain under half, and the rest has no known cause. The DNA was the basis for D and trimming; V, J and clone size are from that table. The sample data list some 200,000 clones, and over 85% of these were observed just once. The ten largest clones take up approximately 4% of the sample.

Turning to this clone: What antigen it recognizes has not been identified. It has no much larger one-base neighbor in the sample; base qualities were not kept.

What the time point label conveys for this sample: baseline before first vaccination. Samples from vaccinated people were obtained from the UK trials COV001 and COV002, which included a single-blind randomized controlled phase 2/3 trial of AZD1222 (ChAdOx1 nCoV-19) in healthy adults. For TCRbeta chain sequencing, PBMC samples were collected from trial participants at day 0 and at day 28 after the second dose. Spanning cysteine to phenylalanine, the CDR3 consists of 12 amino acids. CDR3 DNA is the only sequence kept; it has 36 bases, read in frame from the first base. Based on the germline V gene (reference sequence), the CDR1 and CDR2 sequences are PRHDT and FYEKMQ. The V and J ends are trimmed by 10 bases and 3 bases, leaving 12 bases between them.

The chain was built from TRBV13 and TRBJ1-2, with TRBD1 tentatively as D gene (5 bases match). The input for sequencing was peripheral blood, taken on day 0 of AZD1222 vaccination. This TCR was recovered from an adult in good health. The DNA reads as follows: TGTGCCACCGGTGAGGGGTACTATGGCTACACCTTC. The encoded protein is CATGEGYYGYTF.